Listed below are T cell receptor beta chains from one sample, sequenced in a study of blood T cell repertoires in COVID-19. Assay used: immunoSEQ multiplex PCR; TCRdb lists only in-frame clones, some missing. The repertoire holds approximately 470,000 clones, with roughly 87% as singletons. The sample was PBMCs or T cells enriched from blood (not recorded which). These receptors were taken from a woman younger than 30 who had recovered from COVID-19. Both conserved end residues are part of each CDR3. The D gene is left open where the match is weak. Some rows have no size entry. The others give once, few or many, or a class for an expanded clone.

cdr3_length	d_call	clone_size	v_call	j_call	cdr3_aa	cdr3_nt
12	NA	NA	TRBV11-2	TRBJ1-2	CASSLRDYGYTF	TGTGCCAGCAGCTTACGTGACTATGGCTACACCTTC
13	TRBD1	NA	TRBV29-1	TRBJ2-7	CSVLRDRGDEQYF	TGCAGCGTCCTCCGGGACAGGGGTGACGAGCAGTACTTC
12	NA	NA	TRBV6-5	TRBJ1-2	CASGRGFEGYTF	TGTGCCAGCGGTAGGGGATTTGAGGGCTACACCTTC
15	TRBD1	NA	TRBV2	TRBJ2-2	CASSLDRGNTGELFF	TGTGCCAGCAGTCTCGACAGGGGGAACACCGGGGAGCTGTTTTTT
14	NA	NA	TRBV6-5	TRBJ1-1	CASSYARVGTEAFF	TGTGCCAGCAGTTACGCCAGGGTAGGCACTGAAGCTTTCTTT
16	NA	NA	TRBV19	TRBJ1-1	CASSISSREVSAEAFF	TGTGCCAGTAGTATAAGTTCTAGGGAGGTCAGCGCTGAAGCTTTCTTT
12	NA	NA	TRBV6-5	TRBJ1-1	CASSYLPGEAFF	TGTGCCAGCAGTTACCTCCCAGGGGAAGCTTTCTTT
13	NA	NA	TRBV6-5	TRBJ2-2	CASSPQRGGELFF	TGTGCCAGCAGCCCCCAGCGAGGCGGGGAGCTGTTTTTT
15	TRBD1	NA	TRBV4-2	TRBJ2-7	CASSPSDRGAWEQYF	TGTGCCAGCAGCCCTTCGGACAGGGGAGCTTGGGAGCAGTACTTC
17	TRBD2	NA	TRBV5-8	TRBJ2-7	CASSLGLAGAGFYEQYF	TGTGCCAGCAGCTTGGGACTAGCGGGGGCTGGATTCTACGAGCAGTACTTC
14	NA	NA	TRBV5-6	TRBJ1-2	CASSLTTALWGYTF	TGTGCCAGCAGCTTAACGACAGCGCTCTGGGGCTACACCTTC
14	NA	NA	TRBV29-1	TRBJ2-7	CSVARDILNYEQYF	TGCAGCGTTGCCAGAGACATCCTCAACTACGAGCAGTACTTC
15	TRBD1	NA	TRBV28	TRBJ1-1	CASSPPGQGRPGAFF	TGTGCCAGCAGCCCTCCGGGACAGGGGCGGCCGGGAGCTTTCTTT
13	NA	once	TRBV7-2	TRBJ2-3	CASSYFGTDTQYF	TGTGCCAGCAGTTATTTCGGCACAGATACGCAGTATTTT
15	NA	once	TRBV28	TRBJ1-2	CASSSQKTSGYGYTF	TGTGCCAGCAGCTCACAAAAAACCTCAGGGTATGGCTACACCTTC
15	NA	NA	TRBV28	TRBJ2-7	CASSPPVGTADEQYF	TGTGCCAGCAGTCCCCCCGTCGGTACAGCGGACGAGCAGTACTTC
11	TRBD2	NA	TRBV20-1	TRBJ2-3	CGTTSTDTQYF	TGCGGGACTACCTCCACAGATACGCAGTATTTT
12	NA	NA	TRBV19	TRBJ1-2	CASSLPSYGYTF	TGTGCCAGTAGTCTACCGAGCTATGGCTACACCTTC
15	NA	NA	TRBV5-4	TRBJ2-3	CASSLGLGDTDTQYF	TGTGCCAGCAGCTTGGGGCTAGGGGACACAGATACGCAGTATTTT
14	NA	NA	TRBV3-1/TRBV3-2	TRBJ2-7	CASSPQGVAYEQYF	TGTGCCAGCAGCCCACAGGGAGTGGCCTACGAGCAGTACTTC
13	NA	NA	TRBV5-1	TRBJ2-1	CASSLETGDEQFF	TGCGCCAGCAGCTTGGAGACGGGTGATGAGCAGTTCTTC
18	NA	NA	TRBV7-8	TRBJ1-4	CASSPYLVNGVLNEKLFF	TGTGCCAGCAGCCCTTACCTCGTAAACGGGGTGCTAAATGAAAAACTGTTTTTT
13	TRBD1	NA	TRBV18	TRBJ1-1	CASSSDRGTEAFF	TGTGCCAGCTCGTCAGACAGGGGCACTGAAGCTTTCTTT
14	TRBD1	NA	TRBV18	TRBJ1-1	CASSPTDREDEAFF	TGTGCCAGCTCACCGACCGACAGGGAGGATGAAGCTTTCTTT
18	TRBD1	once	TRBV18	TRBJ1-6	CASSLTRGQGSYNSPLHF	TGTGCCAGCTCCCTCACTCGGGGACAGGGTTCCTATAATTCACCCCTCCACTTT
15	NA	once	TRBV27	TRBJ1-1	CASDITGRGDTEAFF	TGTGCCAGCGATATTACAGGGAGGGGGGACACTGAAGCTTTCTTT
14	NA	NA	TRBV5-8	TRBJ1-5	CASSSDRGGQPQHF	TGTGCCAGCAGCTCCGACAGAGGGGGTCAGCCCCAGCATTTT
15	TRBD1	NA	TRBV18	TRBJ2-5	CASSPRDSPQETQYF	TGTGCCAGCTCACCTCGGGACAGTCCACAAGAGACCCAGTACTTC
15	TRBD1	NA	TRBV9	TRBJ1-6	CASSVGAGGDSPLHF	TGTGCCAGCAGCGTAGGGGCAGGGGGCGACTCACCCCTCCACTTT
16	TRBD1	NA	TRBV5-1	TRBJ1-1	CASSSMDRGENAEAFF	TGCGCCAGCAGCTCGATGGACAGGGGAGAGAACGCTGAAGCTTTCTTT
15	NA	NA	TRBV4-2	TRBJ2-7	CASSQDRTSNYEQYF	TGTGCCAGCAGCCAAGATAGAACTAGCAATTACGAGCAGTACTTC
13	NA	NA	TRBV5-1	TRBJ1-2	CASSSFPRDGYTF	TGCGCCAGCAGCTCCTTCCCGAGAGATGGCTACACCTTC
16	TRBD1	NA	TRBV3-1/TRBV3-2	TRBJ1-1	CASSRGLGQENTEAFF	TGTGCCAGCAGCCGCGGGTTGGGACAGGAGAACACTGAAGCTTTCTTT
13	NA	NA	TRBV5-1	TRBJ2-3	CASRNSSTDTQYF	TGCGCCAGCAGGAACTCCTCCACAGATACGCAGTATTTT
16	NA	NA	TRBV24-1	TRBJ2-5	CATSDPTGPEGETQYF	TGTGCCACCAGTGACCCGACAGGCCCAGAGGGGGAGACCCAGTACTTC
17	TRBD2	NA	TRBV7-2	TRBJ2-7	CASSLWTSGGFSYEQYF	TGTGCCAGCAGCTTGTGGACTAGCGGGGGTTTCTCCTACGAGCAGTACTTC
15	TRBD1	NA	TRBV7-2	TRBJ1-2	CASSSGQGANYGYTF	TGTGCCAGCAGCTCCGGACAGGGAGCTAACTATGGCTACACCTTC
14	TRBD1	NA	TRBV7-9	TRBJ1-2	CASSLGQGAYGYTF	TGTGCCAGCAGCTTAGGACAGGGGGCCTATGGCTACACCTTC
13	TRBD2	NA	TRBV11-3	TRBJ2-3	CASSPPGGDTQYF	TGTGCCAGCAGCCCCCCCGGGGGGGATACGCAGTATTTT
17	TRBD1	NA	TRBV4-1	TRBJ1-6	CASSQLGTDRGNSPLHF	TGCGCCAGCAGCCAATTGGGGACCGACAGGGGAAATTCACCCCTCCACTTT
16	NA	NA	TRBV7-2	TRBJ1-2	CASSSQGGSTNYGYTF	TGTGCCAGCAGCTCCCAAGGCGGCAGTACTAACTATGGCTACACCTTC
15	NA	NA	TRBV10-1	TRBJ1-6	CASIPGHSYNSPLHF	TGCGCCAGCATCCCGGGACACTCCTATAATTCACCCCTCCACTTT
16	TRBD2	NA	TRBV6-2/TRBV6-3	TRBJ2-1	CASSYPALAGEDEQFF	TGTGCCAGCAGTTACCCCGCCCTAGCGGGGGAAGATGAGCAGTTCTTC
16	NA	NA	TRBV12-5	TRBJ2-1	CASGLLTGISYNEQFF	TGTGCTAGTGGTTTGTTAACAGGGATCTCCTACAATGAGCAGTTCTTC
14	TRBD1	once	TRBV6-5	TRBJ1-5	CASRYGTDNQPQHF	TGTGCCAGCCGTTACGGGACAGATAATCAGCCCCAGCATTTT
12	NA	NA	TRBV2	TRBJ2-3	CASSYIWDTQYF	TGTGCCAGCAGTTACATATGGGATACGCAGTATTTT
16	TRBD1	NA	TRBV25-1	TRBJ1-1	CASSELDRGSDTEAFF	TGTGCCAGCAGTGAATTAGACAGGGGATCGGACACTGAAGCTTTCTTT
13	TRBD1	NA	TRBV11-2	TRBJ1-5	CASSYRGNQPQHF	TGTGCCAGCAGCTACAGGGGTAATCAGCCCCAGCATTTT